The 3 T cell receptor beta chains below all came from one sample that was sequenced in a study of blood T cell repertoires in COVID-19. Clones were read by immunoSEQ multiplex PCR, and TCRdb kept only the in-frame ones, dropping some. The repertoire includes over 350,000 clones, approximately 89% of them detected once, and roughly 0.86% sits in the top ten. What was sequenced was PBMCs or T cells enriched from blood (not recorded which). These receptors came from a woman aged 40 to 50 who had been exposed to COVID-19.

Comment on this clone: This CDR3 is also generated by other DNA sequences in the sample. The genes are TRBV27 and TRBJ1-1, with 7 bases aligning to TRBD1. Germline trimming cut 3 bases from V and 1 base from J; bases unmatched to any gene: 2. This CDR3 has 14 residues. Germline V gene data show CDR1 as MNHEY and CDR2 as SMNVEV (reference sequence). The CDR3 region is CASSFRDRNTEAFF. DNA for the CDR3: TGTGCCAGCAGTTTCCGGGACAGGAACACTGAAGCTTTCTTT.

This clone was found once. One junction end does not reproduce the germline sequence, and a read error may be involved. The V gene is TRBV2, the J gene TRBJ2-3; 7 positions match TRBD2. This CDR3 region has 12 residues. Germline V gene data show CDR1 as SNHLY and CDR2 as FYNNEI. The CDR3 reads CASREAGRTQYF. CDR3 bases: TGTGCCAGCAGGGAAGCGGGGCGTACGCAGTATTTT.

This sequence joins TRBV5-1 and TRBJ1-1; 10 positions match TRBD1. CDR1 is SGHRS, CDR2 YFSETQ, per germline. The junction had 8 bases not matched to a gene; V was cut back by 4 bases and J by 5 bases. The CDR3 extends over 15 amino acids. The CDR3: CASSARQGARTEAFF. In nucleotides, the CDR3 is TGCGCCAGCAGCGCACGACAGGGGGCGCGGACTGAAGCTTTCTTT.